This T cell receptor (beta chain) was obtained from a study of blood T cell repertoires in COVID-19. Looking at the study overall: Acute-phase and convalescent COVID-19 samples originated in the United States, Italy and Spain. The cDNA or gDNA used as material had been derived from T cells, B-cell-depleted T cells, or PBMCs.

CDR3 length: 13 amino acids. With V trimmed by 4 bases and J by 2 bases, 1 base remained unmatched. Germline V lookup: CDR1 SNHLY, CDR2 FYNNEI. In the original analysis: Amplifying reference gene primers gave estimates of nucleated cell counts. The table came from immunoSEQ multiplex PCR; TCRdb's copy has only in-frame clones and leaves some out. V and J calls and clone size follow that table, whereas D and trimming were derived from the DNA. Of 200,000 to 300,000 clones in the sample, approximately 80% were seen once. This TCR came from a man between 60 and 70 years old with acute or convalescent COVID-19. The gene calls are TRBV2 and TRBJ2-5; 7 positions match TRBD1. Sequencing input: peripheral blood. The CDR3 loop reads CASSGQGQETQYF. Here the CDR3 DNA reads TGTGCCAGCAGTGGACAGGGACAAGAGACCCAGTACTTC.